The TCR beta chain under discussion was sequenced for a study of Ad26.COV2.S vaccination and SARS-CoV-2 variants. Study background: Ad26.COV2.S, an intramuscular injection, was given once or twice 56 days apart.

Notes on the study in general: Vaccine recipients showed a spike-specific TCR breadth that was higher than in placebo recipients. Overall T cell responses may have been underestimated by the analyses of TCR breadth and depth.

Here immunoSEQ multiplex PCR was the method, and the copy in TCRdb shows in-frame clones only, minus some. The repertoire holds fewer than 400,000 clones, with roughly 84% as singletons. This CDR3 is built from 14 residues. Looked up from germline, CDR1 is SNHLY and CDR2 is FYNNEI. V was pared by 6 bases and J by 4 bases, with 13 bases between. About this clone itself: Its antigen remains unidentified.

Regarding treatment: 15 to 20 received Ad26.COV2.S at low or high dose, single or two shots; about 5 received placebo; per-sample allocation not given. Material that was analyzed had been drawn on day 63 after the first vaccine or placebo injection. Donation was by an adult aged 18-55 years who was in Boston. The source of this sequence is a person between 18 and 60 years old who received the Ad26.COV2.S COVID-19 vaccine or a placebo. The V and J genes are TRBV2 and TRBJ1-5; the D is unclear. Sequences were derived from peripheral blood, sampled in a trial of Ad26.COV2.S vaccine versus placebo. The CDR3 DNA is TGTGCCAGCAGCTATAAAGGAGGTAATCAGCCCCAGCATTTT. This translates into CASSYKGGNQPQHF. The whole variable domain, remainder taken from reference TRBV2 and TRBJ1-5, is EPEVTQTPSHQVTQMGQEVILRCVPISNHLYFYWYRQILGQKVEFLVSFYNNEISEKSEIFDDQFSVERPDGSNFTLKIRSTKLEDSAMYFCASSYKGGNQPQHFGDGTRLSIL.